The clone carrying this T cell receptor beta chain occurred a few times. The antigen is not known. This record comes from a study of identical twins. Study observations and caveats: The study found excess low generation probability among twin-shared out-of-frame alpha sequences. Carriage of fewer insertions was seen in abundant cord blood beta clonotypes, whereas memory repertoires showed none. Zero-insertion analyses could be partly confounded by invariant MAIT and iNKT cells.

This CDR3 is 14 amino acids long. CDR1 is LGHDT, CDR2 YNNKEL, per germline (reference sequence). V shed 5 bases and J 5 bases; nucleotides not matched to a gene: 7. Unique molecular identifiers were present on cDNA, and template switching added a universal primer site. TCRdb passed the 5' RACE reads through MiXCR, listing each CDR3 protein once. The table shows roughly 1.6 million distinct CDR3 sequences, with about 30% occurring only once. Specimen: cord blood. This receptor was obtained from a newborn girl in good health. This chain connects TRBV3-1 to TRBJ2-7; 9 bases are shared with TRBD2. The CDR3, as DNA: TGTGCCAGCAGCTTAGCGGGGGCCTTCGACGAGCAGTACTTC. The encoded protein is CASSLAGAFDEQYF.